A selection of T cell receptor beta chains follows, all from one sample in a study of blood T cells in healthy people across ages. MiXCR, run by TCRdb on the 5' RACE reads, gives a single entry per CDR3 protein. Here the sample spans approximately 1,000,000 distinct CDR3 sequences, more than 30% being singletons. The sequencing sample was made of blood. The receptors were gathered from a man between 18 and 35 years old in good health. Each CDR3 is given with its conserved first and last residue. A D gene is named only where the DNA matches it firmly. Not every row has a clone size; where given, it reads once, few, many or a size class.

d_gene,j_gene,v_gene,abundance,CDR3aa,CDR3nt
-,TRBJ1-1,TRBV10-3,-,CAISESGVMNTEAFF,TGTGCCATCAGTGAGTCTGGGGTGATGAACACTGAAGCTTTCTTT
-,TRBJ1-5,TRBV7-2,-,CVSSLEAGSSNQPQHF,TGTGTCAGCAGCTTAGAGGCGGGATCTAGCAATCAGCCCCAGCATTTT
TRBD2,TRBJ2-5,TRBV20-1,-,CSARDPGTSGETQYF,TGCAGTGCTAGAGATCCCGGGACTAGCGGCGAGACCCAGTACTTC
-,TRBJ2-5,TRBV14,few,CASSPLSRGEEETQYF,TGTGCCAGCAGCCCCCTCAGTAGGGGGGAGGAAGAGACCCAGTACTTC
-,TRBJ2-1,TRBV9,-,CASSVGTHDEQFF,TGTGCCAGCAGCGTAGGGACCCACGATGAGCAGTTCTTC
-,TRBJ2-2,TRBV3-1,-,CASSVVRLTNTGELFF,TGTGCCAGCAGCGTCGTAAGACTTACGAACACCGGGGAGCTGTTTTTT
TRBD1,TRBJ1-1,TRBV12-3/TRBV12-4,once,CASSLTGWSEAFF,TGTGCCAGCAGTCTGACAGGGTGGAGTGAAGCTTTCTTT
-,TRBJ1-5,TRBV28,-,CASSSIVGGQPQHF,TGTGCCAGCAGTTCCATAGTGGGGGGCCAGCCCCAGCATTTT
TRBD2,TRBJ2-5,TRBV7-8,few,CASSFSASGGLETQYF,TGTGCCAGCAGCTTTTCGGCTAGCGGGGGTCTAGAGACCCAGTACTTC
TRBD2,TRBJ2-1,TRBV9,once,CASSGLAEGNEQFF,TGTGCCAGCTCCGGACTAGCCGAGGGGAATGAGCAGTTCTTC
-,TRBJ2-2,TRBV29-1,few,CSVHSSGELFF,TGCAGCGTCCACAGCTCCGGGGAGCTGTTTTTT
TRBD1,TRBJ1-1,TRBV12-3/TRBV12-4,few,CASSSRRGTTEAFF,TGTGCCAGCTCATCCCGCAGGGGGACGACTGAAGCTTTCTTT
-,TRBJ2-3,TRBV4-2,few,CASSQDPKIGTDTQYF,TGTGCCAGCAGCCAAGATCCTAAAATAGGGACAGATACGCAGTATTTT
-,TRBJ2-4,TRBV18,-,CASSPTGRKNIQYF,TGTGCCAGCTCACCGACAGGGAGGAAAAACATTCAGTACTTC
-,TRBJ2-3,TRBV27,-,CASSLSMGGGRTDTQYF,TGTGCCAGCAGTTTATCGATGGGGGGCGGGCGCACAGATACGCAGTATTTT
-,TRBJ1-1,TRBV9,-,CASSVVEGEAFF,TGTGCCAGCAGCGTAGTTGAAGGGGAAGCTTTCTTT
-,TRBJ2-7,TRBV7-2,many,CASSSQPGYYEQYF,TGTGCCAGCAGCTCGCAGCCGGGATACTACGAGCAGTACTTC
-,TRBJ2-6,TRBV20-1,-,CSARRGDSGANVLTF,TGCAGTGCTAGAAGGGGAGATTCTGGGGCCAACGTCCTGACTTTC